This T cell receptor beta chain is from a study of beta chain features in type 1 diabetes. Study information: Sorted cells, 90 million to 120 million in number, were examined across all samples.

General observations from the study: Any role of HLA type in TCRB rearrangement remained unresolved here. Researchers report that Type 1 diabetes patients had moderately but significantly shorter TCRB CDR3s across all four CD4+ subsets. Sequencing of cDNA might inflate the share of cells that strongly express TCR.

Comments on this clone: Its antigen is not identified.

Germline CDR1 SGHNT, CDR2 YENEEA. This CDR3 has 12 residues. V gave up 4 bases and J gave up 15 bases, with 16 bases separating them. Every isolated RNA sample was fully reverse transcribed, so sequencing captured expressed TCRB transcripts. Using immunoSEQ multiplex PCR, the repertoire was profiled, and TCRdb retains in-frame clones only, with some absent. The sample consists of approximately 27,000 clones, about 45% of them appearing once. Each sorted fraction was over 98% pure. The V and J genes are TRBV11-3 and TRBJ2-1; D is undetermined. Sample: stem cell memory CD4+ T cells from blood. The clonotype comes from a man younger than 40 with type 1 diabetes. This CDR3 is CASSSPHGDWFF. Written as DNA, the CDR3 is TGTGCCAGCAGCTCCCCACACGGAGACTGGTTCTTC.